This T cell receptor beta chain originates from a study of blood T cell repertoires in COVID-19. Background on the study: Nucleic acid was either cDNA or gDNA, and it came from T cells, B-cell-depleted T cells, or PBMCs.

Here immunoSEQ multiplex PCR was the method, and the copy in TCRdb shows in-frame clones only, minus some. The table lists approximately 50,000 clones, approximately 83% of them singletons. V lost 7 bases and J 2 bases, leaving 7 bases between the germline ends. This CDR3 comprises 12 residues. The clonotype originates from a man aged 65 to 85 with active COVID-19. The sample was peripheral blood. The chain links TRBV12-3 or TRBV12-4 to TRBJ2-3; no definite D call. Here the CDR3 reads CASMQATDTQYF. CDR3 nucleotides: TGTGCCAGCATGCAAGCCACAGATACGCAGTATTTT.